A selection of T cell receptor beta chains follows, all from one sample in a study of blood T cell repertoires in COVID-19. Method: immunoSEQ multiplex PCR; TCRdb's copy keeps in-frame clones and lacks some. The sample consists of 140,000 or so clones, 80% to 90% of them appearing once. The sequencing input was peripheral blood. The source is a man aged 50-59 years who had recovered from COVID-19. Both conserved end residues are part of each CDR3. D genes are given only for firm matches. Expanded clones are given a class, and other clones once, few, many or no size at all.

d_call	v_call	clone_size	j_call	cdr3_aa	cdr3_nt
-	TRBV19	-	TRBJ2-7	CASSIAEGNEQYF	TGTGCCAGTAGTATTGCGGAGGGGAACGAGCAGTACTTC
-	TRBV9	-	TRBJ1-5	CASSVVGDQPQHF	TGTGCCAGCAGCGTAGTGGGCGACCAGCCCCAGCATTTT
-	TRBV19	few	TRBJ2-2	CASSKQWAGELFF	TGTGCCAGTAGTAAACAGTGGGCCGGGGAGCTGTTTTTT
TRBD2	TRBV7-2	-	TRBJ2-1	CASSGIVAGPYNEQFF	TGTGCCAGCAGCGGAATTGTAGCGGGCCCCTACAATGAGCAGTTCTTC
TRBD2	TRBV9	-	TRBJ2-5	CASSVGLAEETQYF	TGTGCCAGCAGCGTAGGACTAGCGGAAGAGACCCAGTACTTC
TRBD1	TRBV11-2	-	TRBJ2-1	CASSLLDRGSNEQFF	TGTGCCAGCAGCTTACTCGACAGGGGGTCCAATGAGCAGTTCTTC
TRBD1	TRBV27	-	TRBJ2-7	CASSPGGLPLRWQYF	TGTGCCAGCAGTCCAGGGGGTTTACCACTACGCTGGCAGTACTTC
TRBD2	TRBV7-8	-	TRBJ2-7	CASSLGTSGGREQYF	TGTGCCAGCAGCTTAGGGACTAGCGGGGGGAGGGAGCAGTACTTC
-	TRBV5-8	-	TRBJ1-2	CASSLRQGIYGYTF	TGTGCCAGCAGCTTGCGTCAGGGGATCTATGGCTACACCTTC
-	TRBV7-8	-	TRBJ2-3	CASSLAGAGRSTDTQYF	TGTGCCAGCAGCTTAGCGGGGGCGGGCAGGAGCACAGATACGCAGTATTTT
TRBD1	TRBV19	-	TRBJ1-6	CASSQSGTENSPLHF	TGTGCCAGTAGCCAATCCGGGACAGAAAATTCACCCCTCCACTTT
TRBD1	TRBV6-5	-	TRBJ1-5	CASGDRDNQPQHF	TGTGCCAGCGGGGACAGGGACAATCAGCCCCAGCATTTT
TRBD2	TRBV27	-	TRBJ2-2	CASRKRGANTGELFF	TGTGCCAGCAGGAAGCGGGGCGCGAACACCGGGGAGCTGTTTTTT
TRBD1	TRBV3-1/TRBV3-2	-	TRBJ2-5	CASRRTGQETQYF	TGTGCCAGCAGGCGGACAGGGCAAGAGACCCAGTACTTC
TRBD1	TRBV5-8	-	TRBJ2-1	CASSLITTGGPSEQFF	TGTGCCAGCAGCTTGATAACGACAGGGGGCCCATCTGAGCAGTTCTTC
-	TRBV6-1	-	TRBJ1-5	CASSEVRVSNQPQHF	TGTGCCAGCAGTGAAGTGAGAGTTAGCAATCAGCCCCAGCATTTT
TRBD2	TRBV6-2/TRBV6-3	-	TRBJ2-1	CASSPRGAGDYNEQFF	TGTGCCAGCAGTCCCCGGGGAGCGGGGGACTACAATGAGCAGTTCTTC
-	TRBV7-9	-	TRBJ1-1	CASSPARGIENTEAFF	TGTGCCAGCAGCCCCGCCAGGGGTATTGAGAACACTGAAGCTTTCTTT
TRBD1	TRBV10-1	-	TRBJ1-4	CAIRTGPRNEKLFF	TGCGCCATCAGGACAGGGCCGCGTAATGAAAAACTGTTTTTT
TRBD1	TRBV5-6	-	TRBJ1-1	CASSHRGTARRRTEAFF	TGTGCCAGCAGCCACCGCGGGACAGCGAGACGACGCACTGAAGCTTTCTTT
TRBD2	TRBV6-4	-	TRBJ2-3	CASSTSGGPPGDTQYF	TGTGCCAGCAGTACTAGCGGGGGCCCTCCGGGAGATACGCAGTATTTT
TRBD1	TRBV5-6	-	TRBJ2-5	CASSLAPQGISGETQYF	TGTGCCAGCAGCTTAGCTCCACAGGGGATCTCTGGGGAGACCCAGTACTTC
-	TRBV9	-	TRBJ2-1	CASSVGSRGNEQFF	TGTGCCAGCAGCGTAGGTTCCCGGGGGAATGAGCAGTTCTTC
-	TRBV5-1	-	TRBJ1-3	CASSLAEFGNTIYF	TGCGCCAGCAGCTTGGCCGAGTTCGGAAACACCATATATTTT
-	TRBV4-1	-	TRBJ1-1	CASSQEPGNTEAFF	TGCGCCAGCAGCCAAGAACCGGGGAACACTGAAGCTTTCTTT
TRBD2	TRBV3-1/TRBV3-2	-	TRBJ2-3	CASSPFPSGDGDTQYF	TGTGCCAGCAGCCCCTTTCCTAGCGGGGATGGAGATACGCAGTATTTT
-	TRBV5-8	-	TRBJ2-3	CASSLTGTDTQYF	TGTGCCAGCAGCTTGACTGGCACAGATACGCAGTATTTT
-	TRBV9	-	TRBJ1-1	CASSVEDRSRGAFF	TGTGCCAGCAGCGTAGAGGACCGCAGCCGGGGAGCTTTCTTT
-	TRBV24-1	-	TRBJ2-2	CATSAQGATGELFF	TGTGCCACCTCTGCGCAGGGTGCCACCGGGGAGCTGTTTTTT
-	TRBV27	-	TRBJ2-5	CASSPRETGQETQYF	TGTGCCAGCAGTCCAAGGGAGACAGGCCAAGAGACCCAGTACTTC
TRBD2	TRBV3-1/TRBV3-2	-	TRBJ2-5	CASSLGLAGAQETQYF	TGTGCCAGCAGCCTCGGACTAGCGGGGGCCCAAGAGACCCAGTACTTC
-	TRBV6-2/TRBV6-3	-	TRBJ1-1	CASSYPYRVTNTEAFF	TGTGCCAGCAGTTACCCTTACAGGGTAACGAACACTGAAGCTTTCTTT
-	TRBV4-3	-	TRBJ2-5	CASSQKQGLRQETQYF	TGCGCCAGCAGCCAAAAACAGGGTTTGAGGCAAGAGACCCAGTACTTC
TRBD2	TRBV5-5	-	TRBJ2-3	CASSSVAGYVTDTQYF	TGTGCCAGCAGCTCGGTAGCGGGGTATGTCACAGATACGCAGTATTTT
-	TRBV18	once	TRBJ2-1	CASSTGLMYEQFF	TGTGCCAGCTCAACGGGACTTATGTATGAGCAGTTCTTC
-	TRBV7-9	-	TRBJ2-5	CASSPSQWTEIQETQYF	TGTGCCAGCAGCCCCAGCCAATGGACAGAAATCCAAGAGACCCAGTACTTC
TRBD1	TRBV18	-	TRBJ1-6	CASSLTGTGDNSPLHF	TGTGCCAGCTCACTAACCGGGACAGGTGATAATTCACCCCTCCACTTT
-	TRBV6-1	-	TRBJ1-2	CASSEASRNYGYTF	TGTGCCAGCAGTGAAGCCTCCAGGAATTATGGCTACACCTTC